Below are 21 T cell receptor beta chains sequenced from a single sample in a study of cytomegalovirus exposure and HLA in healthy donors. Here immunoSEQ multiplex PCR was the method, and the copy in TCRdb shows in-frame clones only, minus some. The sample comprises around 150,000 clones, around 90% of which are singletons, and just under 8% rests with the top ten. Sequenced: PBMCs. The origin of the receptors is a woman younger than 30 in good health and CMV-seropositive.

The gene calls are TRBV5-1 and TRBJ2-5, with 9 nucleotides matching TRBD2. This CDR3 has 15 residues. J was trimmed by 0 bases and V by 5 bases; bases with no gene match: 5. CDR1 SGHRS and CDR2 YFSETQ come from the germline V gene. The chain's CDR3 is CASSTRGGNQETQYF. The CDR3 DNA follows: TGCGCCAGCAGTACGCGGGGGGGAAACCAAGAGACCCAGTACTTC.

The chain couples TRBV12-5 to TRBJ1-1; unclear D gene. This CDR3 is 15 amino acids long. The V end lost 2 bases, the J end lost 1 base, and 11 bases lay between the germline ends. CDR1 is LGHNT, CDR2 FRNRAP, per germline. CDR3 sequence (DNA): TGTGCTAGTGGTTTGACAGTTTCGGCGAACACTGAAGCTTTCTTT. Translation gives CASGLTVSANTEAFF.

This sequence joins TRBV23-1 and TRBJ2-1, with 8 bases matching TRBD1. TRBV23-1 falls under the ORF class, with uncertain function. V lost 4 bases to trimming and J lost 10 bases; unmatched junction nucleotides: 18. The CDR3 sequence is 17 residues long. CDR3 bases: TGCGCCAGCAGTCCCTCGACAGGGGCGATCCTCTTTGAAGAGCAGTTCTTC. Translated, it gives CASSPSTGAILFEEQFF.

A single count supports this clone. One end of the junction is discordant with germline, which a read error may explain. The chain is built from TRBV20-1 and TRBJ1-6, with D possibly being TRBD1 (5 bases). This CDR3 is built from 11 residues. Germline CDR1 DFQATT, CDR2 SNEGSKA (reference sequence). CDR3 coding DNA: TGCAGTGCTCCCTCTCGGGCAGGGTTCTCGTTT. It yields the protein CSAPSRAGFSF.

J is TRBJ1-5 and V is TRBV7-2; TRBD1 agrees at 7 bases. There are 15 residues in the CDR3. With 2 bases clipped from V and 1 base from J, the junction kept 2 bases outside the gene matches. Germline V lookup: CDR1 SGHTA, CDR2 FQGNSA. The CDR3 bases are TGTGCCAGCAGCTTAACAGGGGCAAGCAATCAGCCCCAGCATTTT. As protein: CASSLTGASNQPQHF.

V gene TRBV5-8 combines with J gene TRBJ1-1, with 7 nucleotides matching TRBD1. Germline assignment: CDR1 SGHTS and CDR2 YDEGEE. J was trimmed by 10 bases and V by 4 bases; bases with no gene match: 19. The CDR3 has 16 residues. The CDR3 nucleotides are TGTGCCAGCAGCCGGACAGGATACGGGACTCTCGGAGTAGCTTTCTTT. This codes for CASSRTGYGTLGVAFF.

The chain has TRBV6-6 and TRBJ2-5, with a weak D call TRBD1 (6 bases). In germline, CDR1 is MNHNY, CDR2 SVGAGI (reference sequence). The ends were cut back, 2 bases at V and 5 bases at J, with 12 bases in the middle. The CDR3 extends over 14 amino acids. The CDR3 DNA follows: TGTGCCAGCAGTTACCGAACAGGGTCCGAGACCCAGTACTTC. Its protein product is CASSYRTGSETQYF.

CDR3 loop: CASSILRTGELFF. The CDR3 DNA follows: TGTGCCAGTAGTATTCTTAGAACCGGGGAGCTGTTTTTT. The chain is built from TRBV19 and TRBJ2-2; no firm D call. CDR1 is LNHDA and CDR2 is SQIVND in the germline V gene (reference sequence). This CDR3 comprises 13 residues. V lost 3 bases, J lost 5 bases, and 7 bases lay in between.

This chain connects TRBV7-9 to TRBJ1-2, with D perhaps matching TRBD1 (6 bases). Looked up from germline, CDR1 is SEHNR and CDR2 is FQNEAQ (reference sequence). CDR3 length equals 15 residues. V was pared by 3 bases and J by 2 bases, with 13 bases between. The CDR3 nucleotides read TGTGCCAGCAGCTTGGCAGACAGGTTCAACTATGGCTACACCTTC. Its translation: CASSLADRFNYGYTF.

The chain joins TRBV28 to TRBJ2-7, with TRBD1 matching 8 bases. Germline V CDR1 and CDR2: MDHEN, SYDVKM. V lost 5 bases and J lost 2; bases outside the gene matches: 8. The CDR3 extends over 15 amino acids. This CDR3 reads CASSPGDRSAYEQYF. CDR3 nucleotides: TGTGCCAGCAGTCCGGGGGACAGGTCAGCCTACGAGCAGTACTTC.

For the CDR3, the DNA is TGTGCCAGCAGCTTGGGGACAGGGGTGTCGTTAGCTTTCTTT. It encodes CASSLGTGVSLAFF. The chain has TRBV5-6 and TRBJ1-1, with 9 bases aligning to TRBD1. The ends lost 0 bases at V and 10 bases at J; junction bases unmatched: 7. The CDR3 totals 14 residues. CDR1 and CDR2 from the germline V gene are SGHDT and YYEEEE.

The chain recombines TRBV28 with TRBJ2-7; 7 bases fit TRBD1. V shed 6 bases and J 2 bases; nucleotides not matched to a gene: 7. Germline lookup yields CDR1 MDHEN and CDR2 SYDVKM. CDR3 length: 14 residues. CDR3 sequence reads: CASRIPGQPYEQYF. For the CDR3, the DNA is TGTGCCAGCAGGATTCCGGGACAGCCCTACGAGCAGTACTTC.

V gene TRBV28 combines with J gene TRBJ2-5; 14 positions agree with TRBD2. V shed 6 bases and J 5 bases; nucleotides not matched to a gene: 5. Germline loops: CDR1 MDHEN, CDR2 SYDVKM. This CDR3 region has 15 residues. The CDR3, as DNA: TGTGCCAGCAGCCCACGGACTAGCGGGAGGGAGACCCAGTACTTC. Amino acids: CASSPRTSGRETQYF. The full variable domain, its missing parts supplied by reference TRBV28 and TRBJ2-5, is DVKVTQSSRYLVKRTGEKVFLECVQDMDHENMFWYRQDPGLGLRLIYFSYDVKMKEKGDIPEGYSVSREKKERFSLILESASTNQTSMYLCASSPRTSGRETQYFGPGTRLLVL.

The chain couples TRBV27 to TRBJ1-2; a weak D match, TRBD1 (5 bases). Germline-derived CDR1 and CDR2 are MNHEY and SMNVEV (reference sequence). The V and J ends lost 8 bases and 5 bases respectively, with 18 bases between them. The CDR3 loop spans 14 amino acids. The CDR3 here is CASGGDGGFYGYTF. For the CDR3, the DNA is TGTGCCAGCGGAGGGGACGGAGGCTTTTATGGCTACACCTTC.

The J gene is TRBJ2-7, the V gene TRBV2, with D possibly TRBD1 on 5 matching bases. The CDR3 runs 14 residues. The germline V and J ends were trimmed by 5 bases and 2 bases, with 13 bases remaining between them. Germline assignment: CDR1 SNHLY and CDR2 FYNNEI. The CDR3 sequence: CASSIRTRAYEQYF. In DNA, the CDR3 is TGTGCCAGCAGTATACGGACAAGGGCCTACGAGCAGTACTTC.

The chain combines TRBV6-1 with TRBJ1-2; D remains unclear. This CDR3 region has 15 residues. V lost 2 bases and J 4 bases, leaving 14 bases between the germline ends. CDR1 and CDR2 from the germline V gene are MNHNS and SASEGT. For the CDR3, the DNA is TGTGCCAGCAGTGAATCGGGGTCCCGCGGCTATGGCTACACCTTC. It specifies CASSESGSRGYGYTF.

This clone was recorded once. The chain uses TRBV5-1 and TRBJ2-7; 10 bases are shared with TRBD2. V lost 4 bases, J lost 0 bases, and 7 bases stayed unmatched. The CDR3 is 16 residues long. Germline CDR1 SGHRS, CDR2 YFSETQ. The CDR3 nucleotides read TGCGCCAGCAGCACTAATAGCGGGAGGAGCTCCTACGAGCAGTACTTC. It yields the protein CASSTNSGRSSYEQYF.

The chain joins TRBV19 to TRBJ2-7, with TRBD2 matching over 7 bases. The CDR3 has 14 residues. The V gene's germline CDR1 is LNHDA and CDR2 SQIVND (reference sequence). J lost 3 bases, V lost 4 bases, and 6 bases had no gene match. The chain's CDR3 is CASSNPTGGYEQYF. CDR3 bases: TGTGCCAGTAGTAACCCGACGGGGGGCTACGAGCAGTACTTC.

V is TRBV18 and J is TRBJ1-3; D is uncertain. This CDR3 comprises 15 residues. The germline V gene encodes CDR1 KGHSH and CDR2 LQKENI. Trimming left V 6 bases short and J 4 bases short, with 16 bases between. The CDR3 is CASSAPNSGGNTIYF. The DNA of the CDR3 is TGTGCCAGCTCGGCCCCTAATTCGGGGGGAAACACCATATATTTT. Combining the CDR3 with reference TRBV18 and TRBJ1-3 gives the whole variable domain NAGVMQNPRHLVRRRGQEARLRCSPMKGHSHVYWYRQLPEEGLKFMVYLQKENIIDESGMPKERFSAEFPKEGPSILRIQQVVRGDSAAYFCASSAPNSGGNTIYFGEGSWLTVV.

The chain combines TRBV29-1 with TRBJ2-4; D unresolved. This CDR3 has 15 amino acids. Trimming took off 1 base at V and 0 bases at J, with 10 bases between the two ends. The germline gives CDR1 SQVTM, CDR2 ANQGSEA. CDR3 amino acids: CSVEVVELAKNIQYF. CDR3 bases: TGCAGCGTTGAAGTTGTAGAGCTAGCCAAAAACATTCAGTACTTC.

This clone showed up just a few times. In the same sample, other DNA sequences code for this CDR3. The rearrangement uses TRBV18 and TRBJ2-5; tentative D call: TRBD2 (5 bases). Between the trimmed V and J ends, which lost 2 bases and 3 bases, there was a span of 7 bases. Germline lookup yields CDR1 KGHSH and CDR2 LQKENI. CDR3 size: 13 residues. The CDR3 nucleotides read TGTGCCAGCTCACCAGGGAGTAAAGAGACCCAGTACTTC. Its protein is CASSPGSKETQYF.